In this sample, the clone carrying this T cell receptor beta chain turned up once. The CDR3 is made up of 13 amino acids. J gave up 5 bases and V 3 bases, and 2 bases lay outside the gene matches. The germline gives CDR1 LNHNV, CDR2 YYDKDF (reference sequence). The study ran its PCR with 60 Vbeta and 13 Jbeta primers. The data were produced by immunoSEQ multiplex PCR, yet TCRdb's version contains in-frame clones alone and is incomplete. The sample contains 250,000 or so clones, around 90% of which appear only once. This record comes from a study of cytomegalovirus exposure and HLA in healthy donors. The specimen was PBMCs. The TCR comes from a girl between 2 and 10 years old in good health and CMV-seronegative. This chain connects TRBV15 to TRBJ2-5, with 8 bases identical to TRBD2. CDR3 in DNA: TGTGCCACCAGCAGCGGGGGGGCTGAGACCCAGTACTTC. Its translation: CATSSGGAETQYF.